This TCR beta chain was recorded in a study of cytomegalovirus exposure and HLA in healthy donors. A multiplex PCR was run with 60 Vbeta primers and 13 Jbeta primers. Sequencing used immunoSEQ multiplex PCR; TCRdb keeps in-frame clones, though not all of them. The table records 200,000 or so clones, about 80% of them present only once. Whole-study findings and limits: In vitro, a few CMV-associated chains proved specific for CMV antigens. CMV serostatus was the sole immune exposure information available.

Details on this clone: What it binds is unknown.

Germline V gene data show CDR1 as MGHRA and CDR2 as YSYEKL. The junction had 7 bases not matched to a gene; V was cut back by 3 bases and J by 2 bases. The CDR3 totals 17 residues. The sequence came from a woman aged 18-35 years in good health and CMV-seropositive. Sequencing was done on a sample of PBMCs. This chain links TRBV4-1 with TRBJ2-1; 10 bases are shared with TRBD2. CDR3 DNA sequence: TGCGCCAGCAGCCAGGCACTTCTAGCGGGGGCCTACAATGAGCAGTTCTTC. Residues: CASSQALLAGAYNEQFF.